These T cell receptor beta chains were read from a single sample in a study of blood T cell repertoires in COVID-19. This table comes from immunoSEQ multiplex PCR, and its TCRdb copy is limited to in-frame clones, with some not included. The sample lists over 100,000 clones; around nine tenths were seen once. Sequencing input: peripheral blood. Receptors originate from a man aged 50-59 years with active or convalescent COVID-19. Each CDR3 is given without its conserved first and last residue.

v_call: TRBV27
j_call: TRBJ1-1
cdr3_length: 13
cdr3_aa: ASSQDRNMNTEAF

v_call: TRBV6-5
j_call: TRBJ2-5
cdr3_length: 12
cdr3_aa: ASKVQDTRETQY

v_call: TRBV12-3/TRBV12-4
j_call: TRBJ1-4
cdr3_length: 10
cdr3_aa: ASSPGVEKLF

v_call: TRBV4-1
j_call: TRBJ1-2
cdr3_length: 17
cdr3_aa: ASSQGPLERVNPLYGYT

v_call: TRBV5-6
j_call: TRBJ2-5
cdr3_length: 14
cdr3_aa: ASSLMRLFSTQTQY

v_call: TRBV10-1
j_call: TRBJ1-1
cdr3_length: 11
cdr3_aa: ASQGQLNTEAF

v_call: TRBV6-5
j_call: TRBJ1-5
cdr3_length: 12
cdr3_aa: ASSLSLGNQPQH

v_call: TRBV7-8
j_call: TRBJ1-6
cdr3_length: 14
cdr3_aa: ASGPMTGGDNSPLH

v_call: TRBV5-4
j_call: TRBJ1-5
cdr3_length: 13
cdr3_aa: ASSLVFLPDQPQH

v_call: TRBV24-1
j_call: TRBJ1-1
cdr3_length: 11
cdr3_aa: ATSAVGGTEAF

v_call: TRBV28
j_call: TRBJ1-6
cdr3_length: 13
cdr3_aa: ASEGEKGYNSPLH

v_call: TRBV7-9
j_call: TRBJ2-1
cdr3_length: 13
cdr3_aa: ASSPSGSSYNEQF

v_call: TRBV19
j_call: TRBJ1-1
cdr3_length: 14
cdr3_aa: ASSINTGTGGTEAF

v_call: TRBV3-1/TRBV3-2
j_call: TRBJ2-5
cdr3_length: 14
cdr3_aa: ASSQGLGLSQETQY

v_call: TRBV9
j_call: TRBJ1-2
cdr3_length: 12
cdr3_aa: ASSVGQENYGYT

v_call: TRBV5-1
j_call: TRBJ1-2
cdr3_length: 12
cdr3_aa: ASSPGTGVLGYT

v_call: TRBV19
j_call: TRBJ1-1
cdr3_length: 11
cdr3_aa: ASKATGGTEAF

v_call: TRBV29-1
j_call: TRBJ2-2
cdr3_length: 12
cdr3_aa: SVRQGGQGGELF

v_call: TRBV28
j_call: TRBJ1-1
cdr3_length: 12
cdr3_aa: ASSLPRVNTEAF

v_call: TRBV7-6
j_call: TRBJ2-1
cdr3_length: 11
cdr3_aa: ASSLGQVNEQF

v_call: TRBV6-5
j_call: TRBJ1-2
cdr3_length: 10
cdr3_aa: ASRTGGYGYT

v_call: TRBV4-1
j_call: TRBJ2-7
cdr3_length: 14
cdr3_aa: ASSQYSRDSLGEQY

v_call: TRBV7-2
j_call: TRBJ2-5
cdr3_length: 11
cdr3_aa: ASRRGLEGTQY

v_call: TRBV19
j_call: TRBJ2-3
cdr3_length: 12
cdr3_aa: ASSTGQNTDTQY

v_call: TRBV5-6
j_call: TRBJ2-2
cdr3_length: 13
cdr3_aa: ASSWRQGNTGELF

v_call: TRBV2
j_call: TRBJ2-3
cdr3_length: 12
cdr3_aa: ASRGRGGTDTQY

v_call: TRBV7-9
j_call: TRBJ2-7
cdr3_length: 12
cdr3_aa: ASSLGQPSYEQY

v_call: TRBV6-1
j_call: TRBJ2-3
cdr3_length: 12
cdr3_aa: ASSEALQGDTQY

v_call: TRBV2
j_call: TRBJ2-1
cdr3_length: 14
cdr3_aa: ASRDRATGSYNEQF

v_call: TRBV27
j_call: TRBJ2-2
cdr3_length: 7
cdr3_aa: ASTPELF

v_call: TRBV28
j_call: TRBJ1-5
cdr3_length: 11
cdr3_aa: ASRSTGNQPQH